The clone carrying this T cell receptor (beta chain) occurred a few times. The antigen is not known. The data derive from a study of T-cell memory formation after mild COVID-19. Study-level findings and limits: The authors did not confirm SARS-CoV-2 specificity of second-wave clones peaking day 37.

TCRdb re-called the 5' RACE reads through MiXCR, storing one row per CDR3 protein. The data contain a few hundred thousand distinct CDR3 sequences, roughly 15% of them singletons. V lost 8 bases, J lost 2 bases, and 15 bases lay in between. CDR3 length: 14 residues. This clonotype originated in a man younger than 35 who had mild COVID-19 (a few samples of this study predate the infection). Cell type and time point are not known. The chain carries TRBV12-3 or TRBV12-4 and TRBJ1-2; perhaps TRBD1 as D (6 bases). Sequencing was done on a sample of PBMCs or a T cell subset sorted from them (not recorded which). The CDR3 DNA is TGTGCCAGCCTCCTATGGGGGGCGAACTATGGCTACACCTTC. Its protein product is CASLLWGANYGYTF.